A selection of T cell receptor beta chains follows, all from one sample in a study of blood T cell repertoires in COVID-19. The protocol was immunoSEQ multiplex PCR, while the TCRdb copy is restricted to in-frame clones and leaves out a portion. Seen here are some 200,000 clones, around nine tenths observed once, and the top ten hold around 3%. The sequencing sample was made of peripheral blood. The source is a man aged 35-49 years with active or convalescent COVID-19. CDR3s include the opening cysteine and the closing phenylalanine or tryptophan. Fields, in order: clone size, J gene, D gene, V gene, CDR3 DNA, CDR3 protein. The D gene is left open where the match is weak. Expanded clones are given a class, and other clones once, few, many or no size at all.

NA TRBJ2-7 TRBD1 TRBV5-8 TGTGCCAGCAGACCCGGGACAGTGATCTCCTACGAGCAGTACTTC CASRPGTVISYEQYF
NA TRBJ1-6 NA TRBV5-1 TGCGCCAGCAGCTTGGCCAGTTACTCACCCCTCCACTTT CASSLASYSPLHF
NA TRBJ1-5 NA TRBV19 TGTGCCAGTAGTAGGATCAGGGGAGGGGAACAGCCCCAGCATTTT CASSRIRGGEQPQHF
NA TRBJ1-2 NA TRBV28 TGTGCCAGCACCCTCAGTACGGGTGGCTACACCTTC CASTLSTGGYTF
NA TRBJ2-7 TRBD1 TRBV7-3 TGTGCCAGCAGCTTAACGTCTGGAGTTCAGGGGGTCTACGAGCAGTACTTC CASSLTSGVQGVYEQYF
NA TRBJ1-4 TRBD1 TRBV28 TGTGCCAGCAGTTACGGACAGGGAGGAAAACTGTTTTTT CASSYGQGGKLFF
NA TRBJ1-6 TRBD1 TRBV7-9 TGTGCCAGCAGCTCAGGGACAGGGGGTCTCTCACCCCTCCACTTT CASSSGTGGLSPLHF
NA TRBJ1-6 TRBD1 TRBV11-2 TGTGCCAGCAGCTTAGTACAATCCGGGACAGCTCATTCACCCCTCCACTTT CASSLVQSGTAHSPLHF
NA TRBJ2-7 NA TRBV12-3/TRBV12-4 TGTGCCAGCAGTTTCCTCCTCAGGGGCGAGCAGTACTTC CASSFLLRGEQYF
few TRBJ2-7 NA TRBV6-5 TGTGCCAGCAGCAGCGGATGGGGAAACTACGAGCAGTACTTC CASSSGWGNYEQYF
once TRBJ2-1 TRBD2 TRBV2 TGTGCCAGCAGTGCCCTAGCGGGGGTTGAATCCTACAATGAGCAGTTCTTC CASSALAGVESYNEQFF
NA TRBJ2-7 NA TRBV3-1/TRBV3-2 TGTGCCAGCAGCCAAGATTCGTTTACGGACAGCCGGTCATCATACGAGCAGTACTTC CASSQDSFTDSRSSYEQYF
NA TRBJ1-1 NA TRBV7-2 NA CASGVFLENTEAFF
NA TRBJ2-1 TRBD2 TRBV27 TGTGCCAGCAGTTTACTAGCGGGAGGAGGGAGTGAGCAGTTCTTC CASSLLAGGGSEQFF
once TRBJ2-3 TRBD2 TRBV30 TGTGCCTGGAGTGTACCCCCCGGGGGGAGAGATACGCAGTATTTT CAWSVPPGGRDTQYF
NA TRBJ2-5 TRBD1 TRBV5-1 TGCGCCAGCAGCTTGTCTAGGGGGCCGGAGACCCAGTACTTC CASSLSRGPETQYF
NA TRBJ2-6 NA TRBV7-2 TGTGCCAGCAGCTTAGCCCCAGGGTTTGGGGCCAACGTCCTGACTTTC CASSLAPGFGANVLTF
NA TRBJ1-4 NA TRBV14 TGTGCCAGCAGCCCTCGGGGAGGGTCCAATGAAAAACTGTTTTTT CASSPRGGSNEKLFF
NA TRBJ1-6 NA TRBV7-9 TGTGCCAGCACAACCAACCCGACAGACTCCTATAATTCACCCCTCCACTTT CASTTNPTDSYNSPLHF
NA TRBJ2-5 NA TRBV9 TGTGCCAGCAGCGTAGCGAGGCAAGAGACCCAGTACTTC CASSVARQETQYF
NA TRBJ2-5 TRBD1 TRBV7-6 TGTGCCAGCAGCTTTCGGCAGGGGGCCGGGGAGACCCAGTACTTC CASSFRQGAGETQYF
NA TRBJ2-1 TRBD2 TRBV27 TGTGCCAGCAGTTTGCCTAGCGGGCAGAGCTCCTACAATGAGCAGTTCTTC CASSLPSGQSSYNEQFF
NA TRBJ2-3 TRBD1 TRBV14 TGTGCCAGCAGCTTACAGGGGGCTAGCACAGATACGCAGTATTTT CASSLQGASTDTQYF
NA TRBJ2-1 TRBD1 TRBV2 TGTGCCAGCAGTGGTAGACAGGGGGCCTCACACAATGAGCAGTTCTTC CASSGRQGASHNEQFF
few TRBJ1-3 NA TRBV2 TGTGCCAGCAGTGATGGAGGGACGGCGAGCTCTGGAAACACCATATATTTT CASSDGGTASSGNTIYF
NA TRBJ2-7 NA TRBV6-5 TGTGCCAGCACCCCGGAACTAGATCACGAGCAGTACTTC CASTPELDHEQYF
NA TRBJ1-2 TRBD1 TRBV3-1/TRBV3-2 TGTGCCAGCAGCCAAGCAGGGGGCAGCTATGGCTACACCTTC CASSQAGGSYGYTF
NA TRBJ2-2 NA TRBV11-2 TGTGCCAGCAGCTCTAGGACCCGGGGCACCGGGGAGCTGTTTTTT CASSSRTRGTGELFF
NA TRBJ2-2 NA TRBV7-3 TGTGCCAGCAGCATCGGGACTGGGGGCACCGGGGAGCTGTTTTTT CASSIGTGGTGELFF
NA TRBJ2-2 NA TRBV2 TGTGCCAGTAATACAAAGGCTCGGGGAGACGGGGAGCTGTTTTTT CASNTKARGDGELFF
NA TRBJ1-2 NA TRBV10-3 TGTGCCATCTCGGCAGGGTCGAACTATGGCTACACCTTC CAISAGSNYGYTF
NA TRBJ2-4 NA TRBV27 TGTGCCAGCAGTTTATCCCCCCGACAGGGACTCAACATTCAGTACTTC CASSLSPRQGLNIQYF
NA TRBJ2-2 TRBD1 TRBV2 TGTGCCAGCATGGCGGACAGGGGAAGGGAGCTGTTTTTT CASMADRGRELFF
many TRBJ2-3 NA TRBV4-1 TGCGCCAGCAGCCAAAGTCAGAGCACAGATACGCAGTATTTT CASSQSQSTDTQYF
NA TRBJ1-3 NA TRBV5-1 TGCGCCAGCAGCTTTGGGGACTCGGGAAACACCATATATTTT CASSFGDSGNTIYF
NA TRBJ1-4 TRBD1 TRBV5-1 TGCGCCAGCAGTTCCCCTGGGACAGATGAAAAACTGTTTTTT CASSSPGTDEKLFF
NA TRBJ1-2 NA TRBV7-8 TGTGCCAGCAGCTTAGCCCCCAGGGGTAGTGGCTACACCTTC CASSLAPRGSGYTF
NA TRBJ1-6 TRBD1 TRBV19 TGTGCCAGTAGCACAGGGGGCTCACCCCTCCACTTT CASSTGGSPLHF
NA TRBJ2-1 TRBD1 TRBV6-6 TGTGCCAGCAGTACCCAGGGGGATGAGCAGTTCTTC CASSTQGDEQFF
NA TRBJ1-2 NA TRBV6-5 TGTGCCAGCAGTTACGGCCTGGGAGGAGGCTATGGCTACACCTTC CASSYGLGGGYGYTF
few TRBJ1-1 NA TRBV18 TGTGCCAGCTCAGGGACACTTGAAGCTTTCTTT CASSGTLEAFF
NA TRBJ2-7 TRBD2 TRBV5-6 TGTGCCAGCAGTTCTCGAGGGAGGGGAGGGATCGCCGAGCAGTACTTC CASSSRGRGGIAEQYF
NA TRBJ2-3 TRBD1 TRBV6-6 TGTGCCAGCAGTTACTCGATGGGACAGGGGCCAGATACGCAGTATTTT CASSYSMGQGPDTQYF
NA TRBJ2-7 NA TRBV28 TGTGCCAGCAGCAGGGGCTCCTACGAGCAGTACTTC CASSRGSYEQYF
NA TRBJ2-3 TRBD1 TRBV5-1 TGCGCCAGCAGTCTACAGGGGGCTAGCACAGATACGCAGTATTTT CASSLQGASTDTQYF
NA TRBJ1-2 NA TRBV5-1 TGCGCCAGCAGCGACAGTAACTATGGCTACACCTTC CASSDSNYGYTF
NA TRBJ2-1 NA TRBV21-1 TGTGCCAGCAGGGAAGGACTAGCGGGGTACAATGAGCAGTTCTTC CASREGLAGYNEQFF
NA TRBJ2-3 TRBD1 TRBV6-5 TGTGCCAGCAGAAGACGGACAGGGGCAGATACGCAGTATTTT CASRRRTGADTQYF
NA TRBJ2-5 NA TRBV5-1 TGCGCCAGCAGCCCCGACAACCAAGAGACCCAGTACTTC CASSPDNQETQYF
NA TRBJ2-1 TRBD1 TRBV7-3 TGTGCCAGCAGCTTAGGACAGGCCTCCTACAATGAGCAGTTCTTC CASSLGQASYNEQFF